This T cell receptor (beta chain) was documented in a study of radiation and T cells in renal cell carcinoma. About the study: Nephrectomy followed 15 Gy stereotactic body radiation by 4 weeks. Study-wide results and limits: Without pretreatment biopsies, baseline tumor clonotype presence was undetermined.

Time point defined: baseline pretreatment blood. Regarding treatment: 15 Gy SBRT to primary tumor, nephrectomy 4 weeks later. The tumor was a clear cell renal cell carcinoma. In the case of this clone: Its specificity is not known.

The V end was cut by 0 bases, the J end by 3 bases, with 13 bases between. The CDR3 covers 16 residues. Germline CDR1 is SGHRS and CDR2 is YFSETQ. Repertoires were generated with immunoSEQ multiplex PCR, while TCRdb's copy carries only in-frame clones and drops some. The sample has roughly 150,000 clones, 88% seen once. Sequencing was performed on blood, taken from a patient whose treatment included radiotherapy and nephrectomy. This clonotype was sampled from a woman aged 65 to 85 with renal cell carcinoma. The rearrangement links TRBV5-1 to TRBJ1-3; D may be TRBD1 (6 bases). The CDR3 loop reads CASSLAGGVFGNTIYF. Here the CDR3 DNA reads TGCGCCAGCAGCTTGGCGGGGGGCGTTTTTGGAAACACCATATATTTT.